This TCR beta chain was recorded in a study of blood T cell repertoires in COVID-19. Across the whole study: COVID-19 samples collected from the United States, Italy and Spain covered acute and convalescent phases. Sources were T cells, B-cell-depleted T cells, or PBMCs; the material itself was cDNA or gDNA.

J lost 15 bases, V lost 5 bases, and 19 bases had no gene match. Per the germline V gene, CDR1 is MDHEN and CDR2 is SYDVKM. The CDR3 has 15 residues. The assay was immunoSEQ multiplex PCR, and TCRdb's table has in-frame clones only and misses some. The sample shows about 110,000 clones, 90% of them seen only once. The J gene is TRBJ2-1, the V gene TRBV28; 7 nucleotides line up with TRBD2. Specimen: peripheral blood. The clonotype originates from a human donor in a cohort sampled during active COVID-19. CDR3 bases: TGTGCCAGCAGTAACCCGGTTGGCGGGAGTTTGGGTCCGTTCTTC. Translation: CASSNPVGGSLGPFF. The complete variable domain, with remaining parts taken from reference TRBV28 and TRBJ2-1, reads DVKVTQSSRYLVKRTGEKVFLECVQDMDHENMFWYRQDPGLGLRLIYFSYDVKMKEKGDIPEGYSVSREKKERFSLILESASTNQTSMYLCASSNPVGGSLGPFFGPGTRLTVL.